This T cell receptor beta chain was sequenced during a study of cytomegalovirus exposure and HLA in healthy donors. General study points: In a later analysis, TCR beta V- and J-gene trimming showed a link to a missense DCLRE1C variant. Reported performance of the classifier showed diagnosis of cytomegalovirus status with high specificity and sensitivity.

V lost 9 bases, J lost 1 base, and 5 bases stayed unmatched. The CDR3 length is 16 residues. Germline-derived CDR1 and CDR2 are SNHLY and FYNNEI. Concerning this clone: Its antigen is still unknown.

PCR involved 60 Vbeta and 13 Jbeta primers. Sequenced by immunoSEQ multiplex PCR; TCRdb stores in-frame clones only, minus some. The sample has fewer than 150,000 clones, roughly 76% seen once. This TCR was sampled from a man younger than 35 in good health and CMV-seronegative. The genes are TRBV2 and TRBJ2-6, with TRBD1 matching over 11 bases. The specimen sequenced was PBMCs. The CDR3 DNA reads TGTGCCAGGGACAGGGGGCCGTGGTCTGGGGCCAACGTCCTGACTTTC. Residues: CARDRGPWSGANVLTF.